Below are 2 T cell receptor beta chains sequenced from a single sample in a study of cytomegalovirus exposure and HLA in healthy donors. PCR used 60 Vbeta primers and 13 Jbeta primers. Assay: immunoSEQ multiplex PCR; the TCRdb copy retains only in-frame clones and omits some. Among around 120,000 clones, 73% were seen once, and the ten largest hold less than 4.5%. The sample consisted of PBMCs. The receptor source for this set is a woman in her thirties or forties in good health and CMV-seronegative.

This chain uses TRBV5-1 with TRBJ1-2, with D unclear. This CDR3 has 12 residues. With 0 bases removed from V and 5 bases from J, the gap between germline ends came to 5 bases. Germline CDR1 reads SGHRS; CDR2 reads YFSETQ. The CDR3 here is CASSLEQYGYTF. In DNA form, the CDR3 reads TGCGCCAGCAGCTTGGAACAATATGGCTACACCTTC.

The chain couples TRBV7-8 to TRBJ2-2; 8 bases are shared with TRBD2. CDR3 length: 15 residues. CDR1 is SGHVS, CDR2 FQNEAQ, per germline. The J segment lost 7 bases and the V segment lost 1 base, leaving 5 bases of the junction unmatched. Written as DNA, the CDR3 is TGTGCCAGCAGCTTAGTCGGGAGGGCCCTCGGGGAGCTGTTTTTT. Protein: CASSLVGRALGELFF.